Listed below are T cell receptor beta chains from one sample, sequenced in a study of blood T cells in healthy people across ages. From the 5' RACE reads, TCRdb called clonotypes with MiXCR, one entry per CDR3 protein. This table holds about 970,000 distinct CDR3 sequences, 51% found once. Sequencing was done on a sample of blood. All receptors come from a woman in her sixties or seventies in good health. Each CDR3 is given with its conserved first and last residue. Each record gives: V gene, CDR3 length, J gene, clone size, D gene, CDR3 protein, CDR3 DNA. D genes are given only for firm matches. Clone size, where shown, is once, few, many, or a class for clones that have expanded.

V: TRBV7-8; length: 15; J: TRBJ2-5; size: .; D: TRBD1; CDR3: CASSLGQGKQETQYF; DNA: TGTGCCAGCAGCCTTGGACAGGGTAAACAAGAGACCCAGTACTTC
V: TRBV4-2; length: 14; J: TRBJ2-1; size: few; D: .; CDR3: CASSQVGTYNEQFF; DNA: TGTGCCAGCAGCCAAGTTGGCACCTACAATGAGCAGTTCTTC
V: TRBV7-2; length: 15; J: TRBJ2-5; size: .; D: .; CDR3: CASSSNGGLQETQYF; DNA: TGTGCCAGCAGCTCCAATGGGGGGCTCCAAGAGACCCAGTACTTC
V: TRBV2; length: 14; J: TRBJ2-1; size: .; D: .; CDR3: CASSTGQLSNEQFF; DNA: TGTGCCAGCAGTACAGGACAGCTCTCAAATGAGCAGTTCTTC
V: TRBV28; length: 19; J: TRBJ2-7; size: .; D: .; CDR3: CASSSSGTGWRELAYEQYF; DNA: TGTGCCAGCAGTTCTAGCGGGACAGGGTGGCGGGAGCTTGCCTACGAGCAGTACTTC
V: TRBV28; length: 16; J: TRBJ2-1; size: .; D: TRBD1; CDR3: CASKILRTGIHNEQFF; DNA: TGTGCCAGTAAAATTCTAAGGACAGGGATCCACAATGAGCAGTTCTTC
V: TRBV2; length: 13; J: TRBJ2-1; size: .; D: TRBD2; CDR3: CSASGTSGSEQFF; DNA: TGTTCCGCGTCCGGGACTAGCGGAAGTGAGCAGTTCTTC
V: TRBV29-1; length: 12; J: TRBJ2-7; size: .; D: .; CDR3: CNVDGGPGEQYF; DNA: TGCAACGTTGACGGCGGGCCGGGCGAGCAGTACTTC
V: TRBV29-1; length: 14; J: TRBJ2-1; size: few; D: TRBD2; CDR3: CSAMKLAGDNEQFF; DNA: TGCAGCGCCATGAAACTAGCGGGAGACAATGAGCAGTTCTTC
V: TRBV29-1; length: 15; J: TRBJ2-1; size: .; D: .; CDR3: CSVDLPPDGKNEQFF; DNA: TGCAGCGTTGACCTTCCGCCGGACGGTAAAAATGAGCAGTTCTTC
V: TRBV15; length: 14; J: TRBJ2-5; size: .; D: .; CDR3: CATSRNPGKETQYF; DNA: TGTGCCACCAGCAGAAATCCCGGAAAAGAGACCCAGTACTTC
V: TRBV20-1; length: 13; J: TRBJ2-1; size: .; D: TRBD2; CDR3: CSGPLAGYNEQFF; DNA: TGCAGTGGACCACTAGCGGGGTACAATGAGCAGTTCTTC
V: TRBV7-9; length: 15; J: TRBJ2-3; size: .; D: .; CDR3: CASSLSPASQDTQYF; DNA: TGTGCCAGCAGCTTATCCCCTGCAAGCCAAGATACGCAGTATTTT
V: TRBV6-6; length: 12; J: TRBJ2-7; size: .; D: .; CDR3: CASIDSHGAQYF; DNA: TGTGCCAGCATCGACAGCCACGGGGCCCAGTACTTC
V: TRBV24-1; length: 15; J: TRBJ2-7; size: .; D: TRBD1; CDR3: CATSDPGQTTYEQYF; DNA: TGTGCCACCAGTGACCCGGGACAGACAACCTACGAGCAGTACTTC
V: TRBV5-1; length: 15; J: TRBJ2-1; size: few; D: TRBD2; CDR3: CASSLELAENNEQFF; DNA: TGCGCCAGCAGCTTGGAACTAGCGGAGAACAATGAGCAGTTCTTC
V: TRBV7-9; length: 16; J: TRBJ2-7; size: .; D: TRBD2; CDR3: CASSPMGAGGLYEQYF; DNA: TGTGCCAGCAGCCCGATGGGGGCGGGAGGATTGTACGAGCAGTACTTC
V: TRBV29-1; length: 12; J: TRBJ1-5; size: .; D: .; CDR3: CSVGGGLQPQHF; DNA: TGCAGCGTTGGGGGGGGGCTTCAGCCCCAGCATTTT